The 3 T cell receptor beta chains below were found in one sample sequenced in a study of blood T cell repertoires in COVID-19 (dated by TCRdb to 2020 to 2021). The library came from the immunoSEQ multiplex PCR assay. TCRdb provides this immuneACCESS table in a form limited to in-frame rearrangements. Some clones are lacking; in checked studies, under half of them reflect an unresolved V gene, and why the rest are absent is not known. Across this sample there are around 77,000 clones, with around 85% seen only once. Roughly 5.5% of the sample lies in the top ten. Sequencing was carried out using peripheral blood. These receptors came from a man older than 75 with acute or convalescent COVID-19.

This rearrangement joins TRBV18 to TRBJ2-3; TRBD1 is a possible D gene (6 bases). CDR3 length: 14 residues. Trimming shortened V by 8 bases and J by 2 bases, and 14 bases separated the two germline ends. Germline CDR1 reads KGHSH; CDR2 reads LQKENI. The CDR3 bases are TGTGCCAGCCAGATTCACAGGGACACAGATACGCAGTATTTT. Amino acids: CASQIHRDTDTQYF.

V usage is TRBV6-5 and J usage is TRBJ1-4, with D possibly being TRBD1 (5 bases). Germline V gene sequence: CDR1 MNHEY, CDR2 SVGAGI. CDR3 length equals 14 residues. Trimming cost V 6 bases and J 5 bases, with 13 bases left between them. The chain's CDR3 is CASSMGGVNEKLFF. CDR3 nucleotide sequence: TGTGCCAGCAGCATGGGAGGGGTGAATGAAAAACTGTTTTTT.

The V gene is TRBV7-6, the J gene TRBJ2-4; the match to TRBD1 covers 8 bases. V trimming: 5 bases; J trimming: 6 bases; junction bases outside the gene matches: 9. The CDR3 loop spans 15 amino acids. The germline CDR1 and CDR2 sequences are SGHVS and FNYEAQ. The CDR3 nucleotides are TGTGCCAGCAGCCCTCCAGGGGGCTGGGGAAACATTCAGTACTTC. Translating gives CASSPPGGWGNIQYF.